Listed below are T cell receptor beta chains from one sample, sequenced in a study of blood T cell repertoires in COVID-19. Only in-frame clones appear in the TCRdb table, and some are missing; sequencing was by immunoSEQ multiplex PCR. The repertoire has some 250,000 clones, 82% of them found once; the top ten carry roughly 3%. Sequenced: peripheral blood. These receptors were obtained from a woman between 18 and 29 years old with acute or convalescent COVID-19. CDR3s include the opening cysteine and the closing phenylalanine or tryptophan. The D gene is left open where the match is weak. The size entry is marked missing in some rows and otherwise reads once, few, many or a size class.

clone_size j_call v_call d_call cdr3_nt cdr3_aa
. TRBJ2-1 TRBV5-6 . TGTGCCAGCAGCTTGGCGACATACGGGACTCAGCTGGGCGATGAGCAGTTCTTC CASSLATYGTQLGDEQFF
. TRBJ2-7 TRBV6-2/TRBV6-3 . TGTGCCAGCAGTTATGGGGGCCCACCCTACGAGCAGTACTTC CASSYGGPPYEQYF
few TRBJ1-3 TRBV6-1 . TGTGCCAGCAGTGAATTCCCTTCTGGAAACACCATATATTTT CASSEFPSGNTIYF
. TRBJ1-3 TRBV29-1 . TGCAGCGTTGAGTCCAGGATTGGAAACACCATATATTTT CSVESRIGNTIYF
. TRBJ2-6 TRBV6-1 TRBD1 TGTGCCAGCAGTGAATATGGGACAGGGACCTACTCTGGGGCCAACGTCCTGACTTTC CASSEYGTGTYSGANVLTF
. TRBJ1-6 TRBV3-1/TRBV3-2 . TGTGCCAGCAGCCAAGGCAGTCAGGGGCTCCACTTT CASSQGSQGLHF
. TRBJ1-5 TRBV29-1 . TGCAGCGTTGATTTGGGAGATGGGGCCCAGCATTTT CSVDLGDGAQHF
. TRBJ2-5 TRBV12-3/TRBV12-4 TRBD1 TGTGCCAGCAGTAGGGACAGGGGAATGAGGTACTTC CASSRDRGMRYF
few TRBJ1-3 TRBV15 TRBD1 TGTGCCACCAGCAGAGAGGGACAGCCTAGCTCTGGAAACACCATATATTTT CATSREGQPSSGNTIYF
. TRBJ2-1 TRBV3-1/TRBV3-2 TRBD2 TGTGCCAGCAGCCAGGTTGTCGGGTGGCGGGAGGCCTACGGTGAGCAGTTCTTC CASSQVVGWREAYGEQFF
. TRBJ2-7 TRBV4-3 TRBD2 TGCGCCAGCAGCCAAGATCTGGGTGCGGGAGTGCATTACGAGCAGTACTTC CASSQDLGAGVHYEQYF
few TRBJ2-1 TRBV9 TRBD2 TGTGCCAGCAGCGACGGGGTAGCGGGAGGTAATGAGCAGTTCTTC CASSDGVAGGNEQFF
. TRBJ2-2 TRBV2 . TGTGCCAGCAGTGACCAGGGGTTGACCACCGGGGAGCTGTTTTTT CASSDQGLTTGELFF
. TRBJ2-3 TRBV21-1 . TGTGCCAGCAGCAATCGTCCAGGGGCGCGTTATTATGGTAGCACAGATACGCAGTATTTT CASSNRPGARYYGSTDTQYF
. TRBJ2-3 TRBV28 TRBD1 TGTGCCAGCAGTTGGGGACAGAGCACAGATACGCAGTATTTT CASSWGQSTDTQYF
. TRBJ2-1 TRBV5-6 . TGTGCCAGCAGCTTGATTCCCAACAATGAGCAGTTCTTC CASSLIPNNEQFF
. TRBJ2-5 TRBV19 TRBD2 TGTGCCAGTAGTATATGGGGAGCTAGCGGGGAAGAGACCCAGTACTTC CASSIWGASGEETQYF
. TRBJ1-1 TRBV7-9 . TGTGCCAGCAGCTTAGGGATCACAGGGAGGGCTCACACTGAAGCTTTCTTT CASSLGITGRAHTEAFF
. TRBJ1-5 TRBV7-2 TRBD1 TGTGCCAGCAGCTACCTCCCGGCAGGGGGTGGTCAGCCCCAGCATTTT CASSYLPAGGGQPQHF
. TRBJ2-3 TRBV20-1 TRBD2 TGCAGTGCTAGTAGGTCAGCGGGAGGAGGAGATACGCAGTATTTT CSASRSAGGGDTQYF
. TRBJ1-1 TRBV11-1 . TGTGCCAGCAGCGTTCACAGGGTAGGAGGCACTGAAGCTTTCTTT CASSVHRVGGTEAFF
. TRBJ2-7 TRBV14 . TGTGCCAGCAGCCAAGATCGTCTAGCGCCCTACGAGCAGTACTTC CASSQDRLAPYEQYF
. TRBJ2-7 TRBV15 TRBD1 TGTGCCACCAGCGTCGACCTGGGACAGAACTCCTACGAGCAGTACTTC CATSVDLGQNSYEQYF
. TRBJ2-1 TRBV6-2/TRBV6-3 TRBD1 TGTGCCAGCAGTAAGACAGGGGCCCGAGGTGAGCAGTTCTTC CASSKTGARGEQFF
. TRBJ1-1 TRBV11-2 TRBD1 TGTGCCAGCAGCTTGGGGACAGGGGGCACCACTGAAGCTTTCTTT CASSLGTGGTTEAFF
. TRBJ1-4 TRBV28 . TGTGCCAGCAGTACCCGGCAGGGCAATGAAAAACTGTTTTTT CASSTRQGNEKLFF
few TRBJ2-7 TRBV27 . TGTGCCAGCAAATTTATGAGCGAGCAGTACTTC CASKFMSEQYF
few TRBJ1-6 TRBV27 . TGTGCCAGCAGTGGGAATTTGGACAGAGATAATTCACCCCTCCACTTT CASSGNLDRDNSPLHF
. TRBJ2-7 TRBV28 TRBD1 TGTGCCAGCAGGGGACAGGGGGCATGGGAGCAGTACTTC CASRGQGAWEQYF
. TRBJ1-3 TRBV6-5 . TGTGCCAGCAGTTACTCACTGCCAAGCTCTGGAAACACCATATATTTT CASSYSLPSSGNTIYF
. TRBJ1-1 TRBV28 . TGTGCCAGCAGTTGGCAGGGAACTGAAGCTTTCTTT CASSWQGTEAFF
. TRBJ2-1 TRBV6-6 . TGTGCCAGCAGTCTCCCGTTAGCAGTCCACTCCTACAATGAGCAGTTCTTC CASSLPLAVHSYNEQFF
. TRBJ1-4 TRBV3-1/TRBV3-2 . TGTGCCAGCAGCCAAGATAGACATTTTTCAAAACTGTTTTTT CASSQDRHFSKLFF
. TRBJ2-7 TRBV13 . TGTGCCAGCAGCTTGTCGGGCGAGCAGTACTTC CASSLSGEQYF
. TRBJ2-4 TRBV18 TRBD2 TGTGCCAGCTCACCAGGCGGGAGGGGAAACATTCAGTACTTC CASSPGGRGNIQYF
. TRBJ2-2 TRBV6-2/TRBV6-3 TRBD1 TGTGCCAGCAGTTACTTCGGAACAGGGGGAAACACCGGGGAGCTGTTTTTT CASSYFGTGGNTGELFF
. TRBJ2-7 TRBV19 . TGTGCCAGTAGTATTAACCCGGACAGCTCCTACGAGCAGTACTTC CASSINPDSSYEQYF